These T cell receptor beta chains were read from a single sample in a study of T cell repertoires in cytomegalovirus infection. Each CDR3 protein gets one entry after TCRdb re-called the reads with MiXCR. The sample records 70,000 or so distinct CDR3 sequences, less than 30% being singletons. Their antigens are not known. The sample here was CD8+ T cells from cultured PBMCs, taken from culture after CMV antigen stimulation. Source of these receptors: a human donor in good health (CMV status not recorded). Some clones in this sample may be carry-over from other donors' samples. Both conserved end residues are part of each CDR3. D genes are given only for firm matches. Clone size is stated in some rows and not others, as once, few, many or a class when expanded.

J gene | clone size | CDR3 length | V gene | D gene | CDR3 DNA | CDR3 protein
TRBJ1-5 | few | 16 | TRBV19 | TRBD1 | TGTGCCACCGTTGGGGACAGGGGGAGGAACAATCAGCCCCAGCATTTT | CATVGDRGRNNQPQHF
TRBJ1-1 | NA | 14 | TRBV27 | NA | TGTGCCAGCAGTGTGGGCCTTGGGCTTGCTGAAGCTTTCTTT | CASSVGLGLAEAFF
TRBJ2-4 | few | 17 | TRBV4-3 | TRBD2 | TGCGCCAGCAGCCAAGAACTAGCGGGTTTAATCAAAAACATTCAGTACTTC | CASSQELAGLIKNIQYF
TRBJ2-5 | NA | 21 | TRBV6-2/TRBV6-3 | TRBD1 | TGTGCCAGCAGTTACTCGATGGTAGTCGGGACAGGGACGTCGGACCAAGAGACCCAGTACTTC | CASSYSMVVGTGTSDQETQYF
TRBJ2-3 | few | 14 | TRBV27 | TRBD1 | TGTGCCAGCAGTAGGGGGCCAAGCACAGATACGCAGTATTTT | CASSRGPSTDTQYF
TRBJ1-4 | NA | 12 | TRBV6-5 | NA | TGTGCCAGCAGTCAGTGGGGCGAAAAACTGTTTTTT | CASSQWGEKLFF
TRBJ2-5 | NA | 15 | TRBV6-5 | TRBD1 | TGTGCCAGCAGTTACTCGGGACAGGTCCAAGAGACCCAGTACTTC | CASSYSGQVQETQYF
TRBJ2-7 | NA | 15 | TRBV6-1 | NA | TGTGCCAGCAGATTTGGGACATCTCCCTCCTACGAGCAGTACTTC | CASRFGTSPSYEQYF
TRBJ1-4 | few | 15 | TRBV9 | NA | TGTGCCAGCAGCGTCGGACCCTATGCTAATGAAAAACTGTTTTTT | CASSVGPYANEKLFF
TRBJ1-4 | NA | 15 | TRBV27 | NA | TGTGCCAGCAGCTCCCTGGGGGGGACTAATGAAAAACTGTTTTTT | CASSSLGGTNEKLFF
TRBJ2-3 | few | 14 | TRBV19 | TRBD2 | TGTGCCAGTAGCTGGACTAGTGGGCCAGATACGCAGTATTTT | CASSWTSGPDTQYF
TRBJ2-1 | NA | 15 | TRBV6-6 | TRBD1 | TGTGCCAGCAGAGCCGGGACAGGTGTCTACAATGAGCAGTTCTTC | CASRAGTGVYNEQFF
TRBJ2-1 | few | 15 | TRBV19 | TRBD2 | TGTGCCAGTAGCCGTAGCGGGGGGAAATACAATGAGCAGTTCTTC | CASSRSGGKYNEQFF
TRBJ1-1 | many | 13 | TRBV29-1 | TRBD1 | TGCAGCGGGGGGACAGGGCGGAACACTGAAGCTTTCTTT | CSGGTGRNTEAFF
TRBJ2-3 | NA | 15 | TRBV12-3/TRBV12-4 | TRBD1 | TGTGCCAGCAGTCCCCGGACAGGGAGCACAGATACGCAGTATTTT | CASSPRTGSTDTQYF
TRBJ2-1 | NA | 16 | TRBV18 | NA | TGTGCCAGCTCCCCCGGTTTAGGGGATAACTACAATGAGCAGTTCTTC | CASSPGLGDNYNEQFF
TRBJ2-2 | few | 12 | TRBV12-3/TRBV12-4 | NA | TGTGCCAGCATTCTAGGGGAGGGGGAGCTGTTTTTT | CASILGEGELFF
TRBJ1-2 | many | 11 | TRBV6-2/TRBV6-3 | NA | TGTGCCAGCAGTCCCGGGGATGGCTACACCTTC | CASSPGDGYTF
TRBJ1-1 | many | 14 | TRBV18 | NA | TGTGCCAGCTCACCAGCCAGGGGAAACACTGAAGCTTTCTTT | CASSPARGNTEAFF
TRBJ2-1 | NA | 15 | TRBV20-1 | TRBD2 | TGCAGTGCCTCCCTTGGGACTAGCTTTATTTTTGAGCAGTTCTTC | CSASLGTSFIFEQFF
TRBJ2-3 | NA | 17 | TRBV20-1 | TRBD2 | TGCAGTGCTAGATCCCCCTATAGCGGGAGGAGCACAGATACGCAGTATTTT | CSARSPYSGRSTDTQYF
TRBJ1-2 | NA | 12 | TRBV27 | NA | TGTGCCAGCGGACAGAGGGGAGGGTCCTACACCTTC | CASGQRGGSYTF
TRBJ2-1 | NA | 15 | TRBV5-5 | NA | TGTGCCAGCAGCTTGGGGATCCCTCCCTACAATGAGCAGTTCTTC | CASSLGIPPYNEQFF
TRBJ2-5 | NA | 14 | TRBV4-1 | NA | TGCGCCAGCAGCCAAGCTGGGGATTGGGAGACCCAGTACTTC | CASSQAGDWETQYF
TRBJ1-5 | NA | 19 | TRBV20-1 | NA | TGCAGTGCTAGAGATAGGGTTTCTCCGACAGGATATAGCAATCAGCCCCAGCATTTT | CSARDRVSPTGYSNQPQHF
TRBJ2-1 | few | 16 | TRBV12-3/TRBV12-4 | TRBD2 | TGTGCCAGCAATCCCGCGGGACTAGCGGACTACAATGAGCAGTTCTTC | CASNPAGLADYNEQFF
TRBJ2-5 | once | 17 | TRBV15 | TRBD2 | TGTGCCACCAGCAGTGGAGAGAGCGGGGGGGTACAAGAGACCCAGTACTTC | CATSSGESGGVQETQYF
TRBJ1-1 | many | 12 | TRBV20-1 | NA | TGCAGCACCATGGGGGGCAGATCTGAAGCTTTCTTT | CSTMGGRSEAFF
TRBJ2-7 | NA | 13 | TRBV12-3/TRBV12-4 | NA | TGTGCCAGCAGTTTAGGTCCAGGGCGCGAGCAGTACTTC | CASSLGPGREQYF
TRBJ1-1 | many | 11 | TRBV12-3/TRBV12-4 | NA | TGTGCCAGCAGCCCCCGACGGGAAGCTTTCTTT | CASSPRREAFF
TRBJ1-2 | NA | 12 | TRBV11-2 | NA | TGTGCCAGCAGTTCAGGGAACTATGGCTACACCTTC | CASSSGNYGYTF
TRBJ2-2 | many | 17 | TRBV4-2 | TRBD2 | TGTGCCAGCAGCCAAGATAAGCGGGGGGGCCGGACCGGGGAGCTGTTTTTT | CASSQDKRGGRTGELFF
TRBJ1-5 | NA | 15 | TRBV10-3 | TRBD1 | TGTGCCATCAGCAAGACAGGGGAGGGTAGTCAGCCCCAGCATTTT | CAISKTGEGSQPQHF
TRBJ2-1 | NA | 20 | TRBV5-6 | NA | TGTGCCAGCCTGGCCCGGGCTAACCAAGTTGGGGCAAGCTCCTACAATGAGCAGTTCTTC | CASLARANQVGASSYNEQFF
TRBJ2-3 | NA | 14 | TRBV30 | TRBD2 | TGTGCCTGGGCCCTAGCGGGGAGCACAGATACGCAGTATTTT | CAWALAGSTDTQYF
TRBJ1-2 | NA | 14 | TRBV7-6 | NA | TGTGCCAGCACCAGAGAGGGGGTCGTCTATGGCTACACCTTC | CASTREGVVYGYTF
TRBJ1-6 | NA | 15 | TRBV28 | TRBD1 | TGTGCCAGCAGTCAGATGGACAGGGTGGATTCACCCCTCCACTTT | CASSQMDRVDSPLHF
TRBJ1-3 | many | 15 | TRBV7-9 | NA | TGTGCCAGCAGTAAGACAGCGGGCTCTGGAAACACCATATATTTT | CASSKTAGSGNTIYF
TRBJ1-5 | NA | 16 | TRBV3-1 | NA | TGTGCCAGCAGCCAGGCCGAGGACAGCTTCAATCAGCCCCAGCATTTT | CASSQAEDSFNQPQHF
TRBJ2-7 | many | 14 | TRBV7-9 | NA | TGTGCCACCTATCGAGGCCCGTCGGACTACGAGCAGTACTTC | CATYRGPSDYEQYF
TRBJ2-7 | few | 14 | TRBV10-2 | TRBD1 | TGCGCCAGCAGTGAGGACAGGGGTAGACACGAGCAGTACTTC | CASSEDRGRHEQYF
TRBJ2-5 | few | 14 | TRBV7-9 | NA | TGTGCCAGCACCCCCCGGGCGGCGGAGGAGACCCAGTACTTC | CASTPRAAEETQYF
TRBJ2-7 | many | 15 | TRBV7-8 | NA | TGTGCCAGCAGCTTAGCGGAAACACCCTACTACGAGCAGTACTTC | CASSLAETPYYEQYF
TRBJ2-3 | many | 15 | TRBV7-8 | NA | TGTGCCAGCAGCCATGGGACGGAAAGCACAGATACGCAGTATTTT | CASSHGTESTDTQYF
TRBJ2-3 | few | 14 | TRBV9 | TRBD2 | TGTGCCAGCAGCGATTGGACTAGCGGAAATACGCAGTATTTT | CASSDWTSGNTQYF
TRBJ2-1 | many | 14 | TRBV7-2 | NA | TGTGCCAGCAGCCCCTGGGACGGCTACAATGAGCAGTTCTTC | CASSPWDGYNEQFF
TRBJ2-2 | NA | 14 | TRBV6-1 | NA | TGTGCCAGCAGTGAAGTGGGGGGAAGCTCGGAGCTGTTTTTT | CASSEVGGSSELFF